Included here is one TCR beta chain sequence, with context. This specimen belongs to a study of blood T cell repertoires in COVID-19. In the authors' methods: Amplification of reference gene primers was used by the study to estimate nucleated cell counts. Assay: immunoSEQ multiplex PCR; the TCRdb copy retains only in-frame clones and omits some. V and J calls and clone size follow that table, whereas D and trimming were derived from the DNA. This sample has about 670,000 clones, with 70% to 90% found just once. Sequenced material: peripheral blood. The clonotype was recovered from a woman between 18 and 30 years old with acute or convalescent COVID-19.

CDR3 residues: CASSLLTTEKQNTEAFF. The CDR3 DNA sequence: TGTGCCAGCAGTCTCCTTACTACGGAGAAACAAAACACTGAAGCTTTCTTT. The genes are TRBV3-1 (or the pseudogene TRBV3-2) and TRBJ1-1; D ambiguous. This CDR3 spans 17 amino acids. The V end was cut by 6 bases, the J end by 2 bases, with 22 bases between. CDR1 is LGHDT and CDR2 is YNNKEL in the germline V gene (reference sequence).